The rows below give T cell receptor beta chains drawn from one sample of a study of technical replicates of blood from several donors. Data came from immunoSEQ multiplex PCR; TCRdb stores just in-frame clones and leaves some out. This sample yields around 9,000 clones, of which 75% to 95% are seen a single time; 8.5% to 9.5% belongs to the top ten. Sequences were obtained from PBMCs. These receptors originate from a human donor in good health. The CDR3 runs from the conserved cysteine through the conserved F or W. The order of the fields is clone size, J gene, D gene, V gene, CDR3 protein, CDR3 DNA. D genes are given only for firm matches. Only some rows state a clone size, as once, few, many or a class for expanded clones.

clone_size: .
j_call: TRBJ1-1
d_call: TRBD1
v_call: TRBV30
cdr3_aa: CAWSSTGSTEAFF
cdr3_nt: TGTGCCTGGAGTTCGACAGGGTCCACTGAAGCTTTCTTT

clone_size: .
j_call: TRBJ2-1
d_call: .
v_call: TRBV20-1
cdr3_aa: CSSESYNEQFF
cdr3_nt: TGCAGTTCGGAGTCCTACAATGAGCAGTTCTTC

clone_size: .
j_call: TRBJ1-2
d_call: .
v_call: TRBV12-5
cdr3_aa: CASAPGAAYGYTF
cdr3_nt: TGTGCTAGTGCCCCAGGGGCGGCCTATGGCTACACCTTC

clone_size: .
j_call: TRBJ2-2
d_call: TRBD1
v_call: TRBV11-3
cdr3_aa: CASSLTGANTGELFF
cdr3_nt: TGTGCCAGCAGCCTGACAGGGGCGAACACCGGGGAGCTGTTTTTT

clone_size: .
j_call: TRBJ1-5
d_call: .
v_call: TRBV27
cdr3_aa: CASSSQGQINQPQHF
cdr3_nt: TGTGCCAGCAGTTCCCAAGGACAGATTAATCAGCCCCAGCATTTT

clone_size: .
j_call: TRBJ2-1
d_call: TRBD2
v_call: TRBV27
cdr3_aa: CATNSYGTSGSDEQFF
cdr3_nt: TGTGCCACCAACAGCTACGGGACTAGCGGGAGTGATGAGCAGTTCTTC

clone_size: .
j_call: TRBJ2-2
d_call: TRBD2
v_call: TRBV18
cdr3_aa: CASSLSSSGSPGELFF
cdr3_nt: TGTGCCAGCTCACTAAGTTCTAGCGGGAGCCCCGGGGAGCTGTTTTTT

clone_size: .
j_call: TRBJ2-4
d_call: .
v_call: TRBV14
cdr3_aa: CASESTVKRGSTAKNIQYF
cdr3_nt: TGTGCCAGTGAGAGTACAGTGAAAAGGGGTTCCACAGCCAAAAACATTCAGTACTTC

clone_size: .
j_call: TRBJ1-2
d_call: .
v_call: TRBV29-1
cdr3_aa: CSAGREVGYGYTF
cdr3_nt: TGCAGCGCCGGGAGGGAGGTGGGCTATGGCTACACCTTC

clone_size: few
j_call: TRBJ2-7
d_call: TRBD2
v_call: TRBV5-1
cdr3_aa: CASSSGLAGAGEQYF
cdr3_nt: TGCGCCAGCAGCTCGGGACTAGCGGGAGCGGGCGAGCAGTACTTC

clone_size: .
j_call: TRBJ1-1
d_call: .
v_call: TRBV5-1
cdr3_aa: CASSYPGVGRTEAFF
cdr3_nt: TGCGCCAGCAGCTACCCGGGAGTTGGCCGCACTGAAGCTTTCTTT

clone_size: .
j_call: TRBJ2-1
d_call: .
v_call: TRBV6-1
cdr3_aa: CASSFQGNEQFF
cdr3_nt: TGTGCCAGCAGTTTCCAGGGAAATGAGCAGTTCTTC

clone_size: .
j_call: TRBJ1-5
d_call: TRBD1
v_call: TRBV10-3
cdr3_aa: CATQDRGYNQPQHF
cdr3_nt: TGTGCCACCCAAGACAGGGGATACAATCAGCCCCAGCATTTT

clone_size: .
j_call: TRBJ1-1
d_call: TRBD1
v_call: TRBV6-1
cdr3_aa: CASSLYQGDTEAFF
cdr3_nt: TGTGCCAGCAGTCTATACCAGGGGGACACTGAAGCTTTCTTT

clone_size: .
j_call: TRBJ2-7
d_call: TRBD1
v_call: TRBV5-1
cdr3_aa: CASSLRTGGGYEQYF
cdr3_nt: TGCGCCAGCAGCCTTCGGACAGGGGGCGGCTACGAGCAGTACTTC

clone_size: .
j_call: TRBJ1-5
d_call: .
v_call: TRBV11-1
cdr3_aa: CASRSKDHRADQPQHF
cdr3_nt: TGTGCCAGCAGGTCGAAAGATCACAGGGCAGATCAGCCCCAGCATTTT

clone_size: .
j_call: TRBJ1-1
d_call: .
v_call: TRBV30
cdr3_aa: CAWTSDSNTEAFF
cdr3_nt: TGTGCCTGGACCTCGGACAGCAACACTGAAGCTTTCTTT

clone_size: once
j_call: TRBJ1-2
d_call: .
v_call: TRBV13
cdr3_aa: CASSLTGTNYGYTF
cdr3_nt: TGTGCCAGCAGCTTGACAGGCACTAACTATGGCTACACCTTC

clone_size: .
j_call: TRBJ1-5
d_call: TRBD1
v_call: TRBV2
cdr3_aa: CASSPRTGARTTIIYSNQPQHF
cdr3_nt: TGTGCCAGCAGTCCTAGGACAGGGGCTAGGACCACGATTATTTATAGCAATCAGCCCCAGCATTTT

clone_size: once
j_call: TRBJ2-3
d_call: .
v_call: TRBV11-2
cdr3_aa: CASSFGVGTDTQYF
cdr3_nt: TGTGCCAGCAGCTTCGGGGTAGGCACAGATACGCAGTATTTT

clone_size: .
j_call: TRBJ1-5
d_call: .
v_call: TRBV28
cdr3_aa: CASSLEADYQPQHF
cdr3_nt: TGTGCCAGCAGTTTAGAGGCAGATTATCAGCCCCAGCATTTT

clone_size: few
j_call: TRBJ2-7
d_call: .
v_call: TRBV6-6
cdr3_aa: CASSYDEGGQQYF
cdr3_nt: TGTGCCAGCAGTTACGACGAAGGGGGTCAGCAGTACTTC

clone_size: once
j_call: TRBJ2-1
d_call: TRBD2
v_call: TRBV5-1
cdr3_aa: CASSTPPGLAGGPEQFF
cdr3_nt: TGCGCCAGCAGCACCCCGCCGGGACTAGCGGGAGGTCCTGAGCAGTTCTTC

clone_size: once
j_call: TRBJ1-2
d_call: TRBD1
v_call: TRBV9
cdr3_aa: CASSVALTGGGYTF
cdr3_nt: TGTGCCAGCAGCGTAGCCTTGACAGGGGGAGGCTACACCTTC

clone_size: .
j_call: TRBJ2-5
d_call: .
v_call: TRBV6-5
cdr3_aa: CASSYSTLAGETQYF
cdr3_nt: TGTGCCAGCAGTTACTCGACACTAGCTGGGGAGACCCAGTACTTC

clone_size: .
j_call: TRBJ2-2
d_call: .
v_call: TRBV6-5
cdr3_aa: CASSYFQGTGELFF
cdr3_nt: TGTGCCAGCAGTTATTTCCAGGGGACCGGGGAGCTGTTTTTT

clone_size: .
j_call: TRBJ2-7
d_call: TRBD2
v_call: TRBV27
cdr3_aa: CASTPLAGAREQYF
cdr3_nt: TGTGCCAGCACCCCACTAGCGGGAGCTCGCGAGCAGTACTTC

clone_size: .
j_call: TRBJ1-3
d_call: .
v_call: TRBV9
cdr3_aa: CASSEREAGNTIYF
cdr3_nt: TGTGCCAGCAGCGAGAGGGAGGCTGGAAACACCATATATTTT

clone_size: .
j_call: TRBJ1-4
d_call: TRBD1
v_call: TRBV2
cdr3_aa: CASSELPGTGLLF
cdr3_nt: TGTGCCAGCAGTGAGCTGCCCGGGACAGGCCTCCTTTTT

clone_size: .
j_call: TRBJ2-1
d_call: .
v_call: TRBV11-3
cdr3_aa: CASSIGDSYYNEQFF
cdr3_nt: TGTGCCAGCAGCATCGGTGACAGCTACTACAATGAGCAGTTCTTC

clone_size: .
j_call: TRBJ2-3
d_call: TRBD2
v_call: TRBV7-9
cdr3_aa: CASSSTSGTTDTQYF
cdr3_nt: TGTGCCAGCAGCTCGACTAGCGGAACCACAGATACGCAGTATTTT

clone_size: once
j_call: TRBJ2-5
d_call: .
v_call: TRBV5-4
cdr3_aa: CASRVYGSGETQYF
cdr3_nt: TGTGCCAGCAGGGTTTACGGGAGTGGAGAGACCCAGTACTTC